Given below is one T cell receptor (beta chain) in context. Time point specified: patch test 1, 2 weeks after DPC sensitization. The treatment: therapeutic diphenylcyclopropenone sensitization with weekly scalp DPC. Alopecia patients between 18 and 70 years old and suitable for DPC were used as donors. This entry belongs to a study of human T cells and chemical hapten exposure. Study-wide context: Throughout the approximately 25-week study, diphenylcyclopropenone was applied weekly to the patients' scalps.

TCRdb reprocessed the RACE reads via MiXCR and lists one record per CDR3 protein. In the table there are 150,000 to 200,000 distinct CDR3 sequences, roughly 15% of which are singletons. Germline CDR1 reads SGHRS; CDR2 reads YFSETQ. The CDR3 totals 14 residues. The V end lost 1 base, the J end lost 5 bases, and 13 bases lay between the germline ends. The sequenced sample was whole blood, obtained in connection with sensitization to the hapten diphenylcyclopropenone (DPC). The receptor comes from a woman in her 30s with alopecia areata. Some clones in this sample may be carry-over from other donors' samples. The chain combines TRBV5-1 with TRBJ2-7; either TRBD1 or TRBD2 may fit D (6 bases each). For the CDR3, the DNA is TGCGCCAGCAGCTTGAGTCGGGGGCGTAACGAGCAGTACTTC. Amino acids: CASSLSRGRNEQYF.